This TCR beta chain derives from a study of shared clonotypes between healthy human individuals. Study overall: The plates for each donor numbered three CD4 naive, three CD4 memory, two CD8 naive and one CD8 memory.

The CDR3 runs 15 residues. The V gene's germline CDR1 is SNHLY and CDR2 FYNNEI. Trimming stripped 6 bases from V and 7 bases from J, with 19 bases between. The split of CD4+ cells yielded CD45RA+ naive and CD45RA-negative memory subsets. Study processing details: Quality scores were absent from the junction-only immunoSEQ sequences, so filtering differed. Assay used: immunoSEQ multiplex PCR; TCRdb lists only in-frame clones, some missing. V and J calls and clone size are as listed in that table; D and trimming were resolved from the DNA. The sample carries around 980,000 clones, approximately 80% recorded once.

Source material: memory CD4+ T cells from PBMCs. Subset meaning: CD45RA-negative fraction. This rearrangement joins TRBV2 to TRBJ1-5; perhaps TRBD1 as D (5 bases). The receptor comes from a man aged 18 to 29 in good health. Some clones in this sample may be carry-over from other donors' samples. In nucleotides, the CDR3 is TGTGCCAGCAGAAGGGGAGGCACCGAGGGCCAGCCCCAGCATTTT. Protein: CASRRGGTEGQPQHF.